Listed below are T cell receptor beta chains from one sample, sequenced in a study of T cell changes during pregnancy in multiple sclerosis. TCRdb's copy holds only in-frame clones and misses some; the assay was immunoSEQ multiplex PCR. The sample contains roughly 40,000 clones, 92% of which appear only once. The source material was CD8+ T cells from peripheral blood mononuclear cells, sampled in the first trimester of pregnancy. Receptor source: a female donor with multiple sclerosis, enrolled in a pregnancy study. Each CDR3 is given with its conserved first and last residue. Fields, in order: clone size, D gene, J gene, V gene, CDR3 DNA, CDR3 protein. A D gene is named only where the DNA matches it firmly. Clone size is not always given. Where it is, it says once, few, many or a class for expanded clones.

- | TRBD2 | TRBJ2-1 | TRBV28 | TGTGCCAGCAGTTTAGGACTAGCCTTAAGCTCCTACAATGAGCAGTTCTTC | CASSLGLALSSYNEQFF
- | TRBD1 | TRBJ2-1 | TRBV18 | TGTGCCAGCTCACGGGACAGTCGAACCTACAATGAGCAGTTCTTC | CASSRDSRTYNEQFF
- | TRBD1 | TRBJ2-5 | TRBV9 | TGTGCCAGCAGCCCCGTAGACAGGGAAGAGACCCAGTACTTC | CASSPVDREETQYF
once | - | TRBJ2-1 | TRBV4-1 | TGCGCCAGCAGCCAAGTAGAATTAATCCATGAGCAGTTCTTC | CASSQVELIHEQFF
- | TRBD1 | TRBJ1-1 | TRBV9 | TGTGCCAGCAGCCCCCGGACAGGGGCGAACACTGAAGCTTTCTTT | CASSPRTGANTEAFF
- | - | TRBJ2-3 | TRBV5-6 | TGTGCCAGCAGCTCGGGACTGAGCGCGCAGTATTTT | CASSSGLSAQYF
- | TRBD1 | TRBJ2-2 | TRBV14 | TGTGCCAGCAGCCCGGGGACAGGGAGGGCCGGGGAGCTGTTTTTT | CASSPGTGRAGELFF
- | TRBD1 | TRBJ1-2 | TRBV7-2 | TGTGCCAGCAGCGAGACAGGGTCTTATGGCTACACCTTC | CASSETGSYGYTF
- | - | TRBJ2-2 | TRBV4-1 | TGCGCCAGCAGCCAACTTTCGAACACCGGGGAGCTGTTTTTT | CASSQLSNTGELFF
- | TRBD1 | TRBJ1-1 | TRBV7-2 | TGTGCCAGCAGCTCGTGGACAGGTCGGACTGAAGCTTTCTTT | CASSSWTGRTEAFF
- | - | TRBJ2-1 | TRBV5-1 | TGCGCCAGCAGCTTGGCCCCAGGGTCATCCTACAATGAGCAGTTCTTC | CASSLAPGSSYNEQFF
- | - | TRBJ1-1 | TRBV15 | TGTGCCACCAGCACCTCCAGGGATATGAACACTGAAGCTTTCTTT | CATSTSRDMNTEAFF
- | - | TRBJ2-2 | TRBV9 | TGTGCCAGCACGCGAGGCACCGGGGAGCTGTTTTTT | CASTRGTGELFF
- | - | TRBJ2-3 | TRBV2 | TGTGCCACCTCTCCCGTCTCTACGGCAGATACGCAGTATTTT | CATSPVSTADTQYF
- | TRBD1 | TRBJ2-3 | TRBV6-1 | TGTGCCAGCAGTGTTGGACAGGGATGGGATACGCAGTATTTT | CASSVGQGWDTQYF
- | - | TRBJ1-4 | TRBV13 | TGTGCCAGCAGCTTCACAGGGAACGAAAAACTGTTTTTT | CASSFTGNEKLFF
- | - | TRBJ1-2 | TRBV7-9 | TGTGCCAGCGCGGGGGGTAACTATGGCTACACCTTC | CASAGGNYGYTF
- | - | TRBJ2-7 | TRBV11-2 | TGTGCCAGCAGCCCCCGCCCGGACGAGCAGTACTTC | CASSPRPDEQYF
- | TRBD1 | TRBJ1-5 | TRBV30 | TGTGCCTGGAGGGCCCGGACAGGCGGCAATCAGCCCCAGCATTTT | CAWRARTGGNQPQHF
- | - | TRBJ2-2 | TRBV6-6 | TGTGCCAGCAGAATCGCTAGTCCCGGGGAGCTGTTTTTT | CASRIASPGELFF
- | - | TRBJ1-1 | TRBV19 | TGTGCCAGTAGTATATTGCCGACAACGAACACTGAAGCTTTCTTT | CASSILPTTNTEAFF
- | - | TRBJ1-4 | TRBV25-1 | TGTGCCAGCACGGCAGGAGGTGTTGAAAAACTGTTTTTT | CASTAGGVEKLFF
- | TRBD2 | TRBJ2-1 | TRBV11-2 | TGTGCCAGCACCTCGACTAGCGGGGGCTATAATGAGCAGTTCTTC | CASTSTSGGYNEQFF
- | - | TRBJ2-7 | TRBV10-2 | TGCGCCAGCAGTTATACAGGTTTGGTGGACGAGCAGTACTTC | CASSYTGLVDEQYF
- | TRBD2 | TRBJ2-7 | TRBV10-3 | TGTGCCATCAGGGGCCCCCTAGCGGACTCCTACGAGCAGTACTTC | CAIRGPLADSYEQYF
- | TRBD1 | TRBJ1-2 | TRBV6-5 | TGTGCCAGCACACCGGGACAGGGTCATGGCTACACCTTC | CASTPGQGHGYTF
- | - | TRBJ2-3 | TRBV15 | TGTGCCACCAGCAGAGAAGGCGGGGCCACAGATACGCAGTATTTT | CATSREGGATDTQYF
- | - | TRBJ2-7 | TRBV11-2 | TGTGCCAGCAGCTTTGGCGGTACCTACGAGCAGTACTTC | CASSFGGTYEQYF
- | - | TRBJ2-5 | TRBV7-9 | TGTGCCAGCAGCTTGGTTAACAATGAGACCCAGTACTTC | CASSLVNNETQYF
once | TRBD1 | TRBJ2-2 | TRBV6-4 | TGTGCCAGCAATGCCGGGACAGACACCGGGGAGCTGTTTTTT | CASNAGTDTGELFF
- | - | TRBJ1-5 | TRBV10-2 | TGCGCCAGCAGTGGGCCGAATCAGCCCCAGCATTTT | CASSGPNQPQHF
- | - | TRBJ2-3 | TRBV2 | TGTGCCAGCAGTGATCGCGGCTCCCCGGAAGATACGCAGTATTTT | CASSDRGSPEDTQYF
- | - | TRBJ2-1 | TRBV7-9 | TGTGCCAGCAGCCTCCAGGGGGGCTACAATGAGCAGTTCTTC | CASSLQGGYNEQFF
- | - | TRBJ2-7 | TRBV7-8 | TGTGCCAGCAGGGACGACAGGTCCTTCTACGAGCAGTACTTC | CASRDDRSFYEQYF
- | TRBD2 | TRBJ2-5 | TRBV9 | TGTGCCAGCAGCGTAACTAGCGGGGGGAACCAAGAGACCCAGTACTTC | CASSVTSGGNQETQYF
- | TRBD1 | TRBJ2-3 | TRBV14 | TGTGCCAGCAGCGATCACAGGGGGCTCCCGGGGGATACGCAGTATTTT | CASSDHRGLPGDTQYF
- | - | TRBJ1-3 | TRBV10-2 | TGCGCCAGCAGTGACAGTAACTCTGGAAACACCATATATTTT | CASSDSNSGNTIYF
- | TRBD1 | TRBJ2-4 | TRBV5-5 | TGTGCCAGCAGCCCGGACAGGGGGGACATTCAGTACTTC | CASSPDRGDIQYF
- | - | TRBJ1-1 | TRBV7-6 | TGTGCCAGCAGCTTACAGAACACTGAAGCTTTCTTT | CASSLQNTEAFF
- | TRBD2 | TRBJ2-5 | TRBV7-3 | TGTGCCAGCAGCTTAAGCGGGGGGACCCAAGAGACCCAGTACTTC | CASSLSGGTQETQYF
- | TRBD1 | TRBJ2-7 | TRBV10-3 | TGTGCCATCAGTGACCTCGGGACAGGGTCCTACGAGCAGTACTTC | CAISDLGTGSYEQYF
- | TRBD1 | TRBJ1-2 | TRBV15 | TGTGCCACCAGCAGCACGACTAGGACAGGGTACTATGGCTACACCTTC | CATSSTTRTGYYGYTF
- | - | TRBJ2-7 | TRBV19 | TGTGCCAGTAGTTCGGCTTCGGGCGAGCAGTACTTC | CASSSASGEQYF
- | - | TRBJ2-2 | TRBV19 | TGTGCCAGTAGTCCCTCCAATTGGGGGGTCCCCGGGGAGCTGTTTTTT | CASSPSNWGVPGELFF
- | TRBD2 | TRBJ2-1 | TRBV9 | TGTGCCAGCAGCGTGACTGGACTAGGAGCTTTCAATGAGCAGTTCTTC | CASSVTGLGAFNEQFF
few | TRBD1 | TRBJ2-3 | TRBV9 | TGTGCCAGCGGCGACAGGGTGGCAGATACGCAGTATTTT | CASGDRVADTQYF
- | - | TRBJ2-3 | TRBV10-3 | TGTGCCATCAGCGCCACTAGCACAGATACGCAGTATTTT | CAISATSTDTQYF
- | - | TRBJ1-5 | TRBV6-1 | TGTGCCAGCAGTGAAACGGTCAGGGATGGCAATCAGCCCCAGCATTTT | CASSETVRDGNQPQHF
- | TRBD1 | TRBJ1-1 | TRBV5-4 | TGTGCCAGCAGTCCCGACAGGGGGAACACTGAAGCTTTCTTT | CASSPDRGNTEAFF
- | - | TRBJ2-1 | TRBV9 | TGTGCCAGCAGCGTAGCCGGAGTGTTTTCAAATGAGCAGTTCTTC | CASSVAGVFSNEQFF